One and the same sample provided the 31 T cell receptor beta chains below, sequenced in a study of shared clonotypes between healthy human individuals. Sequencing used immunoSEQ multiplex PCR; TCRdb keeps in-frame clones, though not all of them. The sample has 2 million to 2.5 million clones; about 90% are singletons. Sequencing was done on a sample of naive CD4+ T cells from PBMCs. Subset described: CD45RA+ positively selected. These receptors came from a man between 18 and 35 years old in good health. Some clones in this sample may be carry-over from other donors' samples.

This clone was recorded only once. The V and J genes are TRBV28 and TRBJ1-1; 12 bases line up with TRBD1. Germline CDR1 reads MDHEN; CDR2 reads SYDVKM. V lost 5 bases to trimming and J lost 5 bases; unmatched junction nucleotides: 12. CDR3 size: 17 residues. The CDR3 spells CASSPGTGGFRLTEAFF. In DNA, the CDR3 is TGTGCCAGCAGTCCGGGGACAGGGGGCTTCCGATTGACTGAAGCTTTCTTT. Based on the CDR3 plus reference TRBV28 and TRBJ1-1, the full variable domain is DVKVTQSSRYLVKRTGEKVFLECVQDMDHENMFWYRQDPGLGLRLIYFSYDVKMKEKGDIPEGYSVSREKKERFSLILESASTNQTSMYLCASSPGTGGFRLTEAFFGQGTRLTVV.

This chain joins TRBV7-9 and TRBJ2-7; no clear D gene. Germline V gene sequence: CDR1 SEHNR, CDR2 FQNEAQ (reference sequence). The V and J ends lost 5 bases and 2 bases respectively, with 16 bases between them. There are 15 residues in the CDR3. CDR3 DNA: TGTGCCAGCAGCACCAGAATACTGTCAGCCTACGAGCAGTACTTC. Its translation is CASSTRILSAYEQYF.

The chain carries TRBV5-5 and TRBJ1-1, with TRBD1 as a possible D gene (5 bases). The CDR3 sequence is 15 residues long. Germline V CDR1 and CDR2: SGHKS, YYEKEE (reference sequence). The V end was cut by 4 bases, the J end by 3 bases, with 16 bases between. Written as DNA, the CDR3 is TGTGCCAGCAGCCCCCCCACAGGATCGGACACTGAAGCTTTCTTT. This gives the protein CASSPPTGSDTEAFF.

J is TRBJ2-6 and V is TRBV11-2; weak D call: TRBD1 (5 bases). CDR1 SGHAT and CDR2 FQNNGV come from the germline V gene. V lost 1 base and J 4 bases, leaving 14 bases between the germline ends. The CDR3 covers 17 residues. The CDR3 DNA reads TGTGCCAGCAGCTTAGGCAGGGCGCCTAGAGGGGCCAACGTCCTGACTTTC. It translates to CASSLGRAPRGANVLTF.

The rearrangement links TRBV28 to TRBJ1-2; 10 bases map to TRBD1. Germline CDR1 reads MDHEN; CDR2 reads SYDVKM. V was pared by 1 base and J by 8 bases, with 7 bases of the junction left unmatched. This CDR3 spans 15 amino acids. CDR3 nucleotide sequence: TGTGCCAGCAGTTTATCGGGACAGGGGATTGGCGGCTACACCTTC. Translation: CASSLSGQGIGGYTF.

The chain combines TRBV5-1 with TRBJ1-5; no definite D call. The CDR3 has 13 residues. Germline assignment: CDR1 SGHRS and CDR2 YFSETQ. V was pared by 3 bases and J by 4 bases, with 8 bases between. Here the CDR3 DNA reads TGCGCCAGCAGCTCCAACCCAAATCAGCCCCAGCATTTT. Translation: CASSSNPNQPQHF.

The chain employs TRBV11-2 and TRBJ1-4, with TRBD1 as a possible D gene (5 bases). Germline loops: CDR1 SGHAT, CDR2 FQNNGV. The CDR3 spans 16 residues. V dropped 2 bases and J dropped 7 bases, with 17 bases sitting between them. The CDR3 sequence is CASSLNRGLVSEKLFF. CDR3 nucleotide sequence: TGTGCCAGCAGCTTAAATCGGGGGTTGGTCAGTGAAAAACTGTTTTTT. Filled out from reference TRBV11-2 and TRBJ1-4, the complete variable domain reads EAGVAQSPRYKIIEKRQSVAFWCNPISGHATLYWYQQILGQGPKLLIQFQNNGVVDDSQLPKDRFSAERLKGVDSTLKIQPAKLEDSAVYLCASSLNRGLVSEKLFFGSGTQLSVL.

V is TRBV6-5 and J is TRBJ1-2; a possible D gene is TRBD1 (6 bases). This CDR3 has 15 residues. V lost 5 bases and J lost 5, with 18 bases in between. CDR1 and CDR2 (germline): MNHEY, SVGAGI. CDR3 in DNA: TGTGCCAGCAGTCCAACTATCGCAGGGACATATGGCTACACCTTC. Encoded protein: CASSPTIAGTYGYTF.

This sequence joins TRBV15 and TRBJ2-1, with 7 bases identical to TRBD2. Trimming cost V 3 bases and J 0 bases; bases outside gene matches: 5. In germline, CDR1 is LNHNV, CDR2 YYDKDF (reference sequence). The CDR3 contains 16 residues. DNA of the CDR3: TGTGCCACCAGCAGGCATTGGACTAGCTCCTACAATGAGCAGTTCTTC. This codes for CATSRHWTSSYNEQFF.

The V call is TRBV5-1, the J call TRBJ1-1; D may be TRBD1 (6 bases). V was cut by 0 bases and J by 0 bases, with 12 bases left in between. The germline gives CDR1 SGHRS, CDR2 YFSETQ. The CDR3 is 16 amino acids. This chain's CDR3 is CASSLERGAMNTEAFF. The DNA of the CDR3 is TGCGCCAGCAGCTTGGAGCGGGGGGCTATGAACACTGAAGCTTTCTTT.

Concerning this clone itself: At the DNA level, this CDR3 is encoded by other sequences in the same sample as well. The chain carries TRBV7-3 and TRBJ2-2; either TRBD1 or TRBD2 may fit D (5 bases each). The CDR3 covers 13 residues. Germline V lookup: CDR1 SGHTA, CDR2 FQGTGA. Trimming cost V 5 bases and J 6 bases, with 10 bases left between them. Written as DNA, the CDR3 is TGTGCCAGCAGCCCCCAGGGAGCCGGGGAGCTGTTTTTT. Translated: CASSPQGAGELFF.

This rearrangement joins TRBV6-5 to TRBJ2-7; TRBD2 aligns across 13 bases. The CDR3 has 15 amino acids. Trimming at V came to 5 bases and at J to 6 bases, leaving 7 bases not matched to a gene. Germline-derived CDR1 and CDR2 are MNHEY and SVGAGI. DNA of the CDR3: TGTGCCAGCAGTAACCGACTAGCGGGAGGTAGCGAGCAGTACTTC. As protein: CASSNRLAGGSEQYF.

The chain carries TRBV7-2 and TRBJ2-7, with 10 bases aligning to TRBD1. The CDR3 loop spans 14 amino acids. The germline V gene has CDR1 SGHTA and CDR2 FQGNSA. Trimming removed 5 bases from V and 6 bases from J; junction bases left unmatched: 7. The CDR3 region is CASSRGTGASEQYF. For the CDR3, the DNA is TGTGCCAGCAGCAGAGGGACAGGGGCTAGCGAGCAGTACTTC.

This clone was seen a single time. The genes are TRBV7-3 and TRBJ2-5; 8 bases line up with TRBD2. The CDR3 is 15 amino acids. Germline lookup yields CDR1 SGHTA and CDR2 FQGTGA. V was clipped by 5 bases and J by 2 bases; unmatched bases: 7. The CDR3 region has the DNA TGTGCCAGCAGCCTTCTTAGCGGGACTCAAGAGACCCAGTACTTC. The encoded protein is CASSLLSGTQETQYF.

CDR3 nucleotide sequence: TGTGCCAGCAGCTGGACCACCGGGGAGCTGTTTTTT. It translates to CASSWTTGELFF. This sequence joins TRBV7-2 and TRBJ2-2; D is unresolved. There are 12 residues in the CDR3. V gave up 4 bases and J gave up 4 bases, with 4 bases separating them. From germline, CDR1 is SGHTA and CDR2 FQGNSA. Complete variable domain (other parts from reference TRBV7-2 and TRBJ2-2): GAGVSQSPSNKVTEKGKDVELRCDPISGHTALYWYRQSLGQGLEFLIYFQGNSAPDKSGLPSDRFSAERTGGSVSTLTIQRTQQEDSAVYLCASSWTTGELFFGEGSRLTVL.

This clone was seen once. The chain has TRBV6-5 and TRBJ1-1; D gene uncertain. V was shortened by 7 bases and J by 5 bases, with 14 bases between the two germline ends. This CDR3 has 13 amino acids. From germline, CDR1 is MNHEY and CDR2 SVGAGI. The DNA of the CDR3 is TGTGCCAGCACCACCGGACTGTGGACTGAAGCTTTCTTT. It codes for CASTTGLWTEAFF.

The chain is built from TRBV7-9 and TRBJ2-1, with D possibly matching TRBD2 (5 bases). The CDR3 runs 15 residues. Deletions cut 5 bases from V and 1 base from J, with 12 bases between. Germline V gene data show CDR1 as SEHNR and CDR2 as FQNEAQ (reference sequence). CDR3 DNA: TGTGCCAGCAGCATTGTTCGAGGGTCCTACAATGAGCAGTTCTTC. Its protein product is CASSIVRGSYNEQFF.

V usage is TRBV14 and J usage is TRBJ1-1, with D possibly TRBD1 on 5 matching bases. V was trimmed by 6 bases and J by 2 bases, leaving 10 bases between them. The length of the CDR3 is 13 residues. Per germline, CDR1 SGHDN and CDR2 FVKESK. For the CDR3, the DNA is TGTGCCAGCAGACTACAGGAAAACACTGAAGCTTTCTTT. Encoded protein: CASRLQENTEAFF.

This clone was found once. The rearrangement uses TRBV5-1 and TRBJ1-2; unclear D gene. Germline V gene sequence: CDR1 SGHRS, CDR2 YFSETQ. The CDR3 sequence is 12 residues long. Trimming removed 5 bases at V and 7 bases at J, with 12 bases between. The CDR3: CASREPPSGYTF. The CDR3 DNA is TGCGCCAGCAGAGAACCCCCCTCTGGCTACACCTTC.

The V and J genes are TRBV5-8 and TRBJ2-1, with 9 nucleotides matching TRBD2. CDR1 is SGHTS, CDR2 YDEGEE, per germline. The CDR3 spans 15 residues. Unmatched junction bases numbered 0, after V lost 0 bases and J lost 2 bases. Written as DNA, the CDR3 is TGTGCCAGCAGCTTGGTAGCGGGGGCCTACAATGAGCAGTTCTTC. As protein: CASSLVAGAYNEQFF.

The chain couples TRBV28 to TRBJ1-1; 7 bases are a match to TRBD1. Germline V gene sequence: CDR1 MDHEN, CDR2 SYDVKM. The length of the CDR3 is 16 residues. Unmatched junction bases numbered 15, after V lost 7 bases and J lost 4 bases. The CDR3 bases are TGTGCCAGCAACCCTCTCAGGGGGGCGGCTGGCACTGAAGCTTTCTTT. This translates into CASNPLRGAAGTEAFF.

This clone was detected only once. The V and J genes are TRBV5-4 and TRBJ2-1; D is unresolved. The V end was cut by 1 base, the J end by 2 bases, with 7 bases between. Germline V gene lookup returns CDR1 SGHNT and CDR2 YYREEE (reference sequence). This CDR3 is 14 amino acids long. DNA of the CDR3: TGTGCCAGCAGCTTGAAACTCACCTACAATGAGCAGTTCTTC. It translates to CASSLKLTYNEQFF.

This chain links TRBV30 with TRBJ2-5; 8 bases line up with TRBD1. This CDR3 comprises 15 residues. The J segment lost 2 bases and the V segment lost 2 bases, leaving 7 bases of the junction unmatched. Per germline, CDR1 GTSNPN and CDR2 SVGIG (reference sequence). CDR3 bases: TGTGCCTGGAGTCCCGGACAGGGCTTACAAGAGACCCAGTACTTC. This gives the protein CAWSPGQGLQETQYF.

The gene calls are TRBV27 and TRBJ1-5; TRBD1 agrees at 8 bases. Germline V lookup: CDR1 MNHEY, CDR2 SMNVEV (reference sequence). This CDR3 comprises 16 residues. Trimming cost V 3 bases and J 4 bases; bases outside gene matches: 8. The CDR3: CASSFTGQGRNQPQHF. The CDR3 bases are TGTGCCAGCAGTTTTACCGGACAGGGAAGGAATCAGCCCCAGCATTTT.

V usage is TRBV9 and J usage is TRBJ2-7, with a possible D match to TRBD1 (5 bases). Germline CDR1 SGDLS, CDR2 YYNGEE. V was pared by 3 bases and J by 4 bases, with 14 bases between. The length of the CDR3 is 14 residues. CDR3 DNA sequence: TGTGCCAGCAGCGCCTCGACAGTGGGGTACGAGCAGTACTTC. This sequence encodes CASSASTVGYEQYF.

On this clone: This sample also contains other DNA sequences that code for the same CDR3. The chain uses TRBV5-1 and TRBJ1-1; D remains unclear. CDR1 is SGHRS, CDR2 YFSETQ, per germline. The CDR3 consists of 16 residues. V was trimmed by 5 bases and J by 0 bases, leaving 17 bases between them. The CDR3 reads CASSQNPTRLNTEAFF. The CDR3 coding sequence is TGCGCCAGCAGTCAAAACCCGACGAGACTGAACACTGAAGCTTTCTTT.

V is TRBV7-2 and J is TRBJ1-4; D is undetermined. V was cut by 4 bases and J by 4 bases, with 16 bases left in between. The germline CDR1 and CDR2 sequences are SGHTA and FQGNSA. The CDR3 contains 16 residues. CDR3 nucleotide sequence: TGTGCCAGCAGCTCTCATTCCGCAGGATATAATGAAAAACTGTTTTTT. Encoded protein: CASSSHSAGYNEKLFF.

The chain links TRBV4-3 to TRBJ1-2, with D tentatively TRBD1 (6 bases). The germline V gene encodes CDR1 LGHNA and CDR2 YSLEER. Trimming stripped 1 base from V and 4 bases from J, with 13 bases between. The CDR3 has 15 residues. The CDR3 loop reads CASSQAQAQGYGYTF. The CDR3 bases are TGCGCCAGCAGCCAAGCGCAAGCACAGGGCTATGGCTACACCTTC.

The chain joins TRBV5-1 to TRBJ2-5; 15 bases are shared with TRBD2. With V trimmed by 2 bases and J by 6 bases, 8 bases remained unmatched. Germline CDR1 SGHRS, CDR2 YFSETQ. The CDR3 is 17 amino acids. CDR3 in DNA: TGCGCCAGCAGCTTCCGGGGACTAGCGGGAGGCGAGCAGACCCAGTACTTC. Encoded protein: CASSFRGLAGGEQTQYF.

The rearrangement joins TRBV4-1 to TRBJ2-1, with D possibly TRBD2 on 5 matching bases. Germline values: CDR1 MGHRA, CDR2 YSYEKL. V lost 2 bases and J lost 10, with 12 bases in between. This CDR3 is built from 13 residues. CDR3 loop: CASSQRAREEQFF. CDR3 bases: TGCGCCAGCAGCCAAAGGGCACGGGAAGAGCAGTTCTTC.

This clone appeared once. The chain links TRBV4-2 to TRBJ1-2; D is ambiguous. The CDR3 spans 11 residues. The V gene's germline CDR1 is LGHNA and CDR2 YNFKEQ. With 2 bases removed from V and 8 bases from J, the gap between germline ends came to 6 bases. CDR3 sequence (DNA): TGTGCCAGCAGCCAATTTAACGGCTACACCTTC. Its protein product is CASSQFNGYTF.